This entry concerns a single TCR beta chain. This entry is derived from a study of blood T cell repertoires in COVID-19. Study background: PBMCs, B-cell-depleted T cells, or T cells were the source of the cDNA or gDNA that made up the material.

This table comes from immunoSEQ multiplex PCR, and its TCRdb copy is limited to in-frame clones, with some not included. Seen here are 55,000 to 75,000 clones, roughly 80% observed once, and the top ten hold approximately 20%. CDR1 is SNHLY and CDR2 is FYNNEI in the germline V gene. The CDR3 is 16 amino acids. J was trimmed by 7 bases and V by 6 bases; bases with no gene match: 13. The sequence was collected from a human donor in a cohort sampled during active COVID-19. The sample taken for sequencing was peripheral blood. The V gene is TRBV2, the J gene TRBJ2-4; 9 bases map to TRBD1. The chain's CDR3 is CASSLVGGQGSNIQYF. The CDR3 DNA is TGTGCCAGCAGCCTCGTTGGGGGACAGGGTTCTAACATTCAGTACTTC.